Shown below are 23 T cell receptor beta chains from a single sample sequenced in a study of blood T cell repertoires in COVID-19. TCRdb's table, derived via immunoSEQ multiplex PCR, lists solely in-frame clones and lacks some. Among some 130,000 clones listed, about 88% were seen once. The sample was peripheral blood. These receptors were obtained from a man over 45 with active COVID-19.

Worth noting for this clone: Other nucleotide sequences from this sample produce the same CDR3. The gene calls are TRBV5-6 and TRBJ1-1, with D possibly being TRBD1 (6 bases). Per germline, CDR1 SGHDT and CDR2 YYEEEE. Trimming took off 4 bases at V and 2 bases at J, with 9 bases between the two ends. The CDR3 totals 13 residues. CDR3: CASSPRGNTEAFF. CDR3 DNA sequence: TGTGCCAGCAGCCCCAGGGGAAACACTGAAGCTTTCTTT.

This sequence joins TRBV6-5 and TRBJ1-5; 7 bases map to TRBD1. The germline CDR1 and CDR2 sequences are MNHEY and SVGAGI. CDR3 length: 12 residues. V gave up 7 bases and J gave up 9 bases; unmatched junction bases: 6. The CDR3 loop is CASTGTVPPQHF. Here the CDR3 DNA reads TGTGCCAGCACCGGGACAGTCCCGCCCCAGCATTTT.

The CDR3 region has the DNA TGTGCCAGCAGCTGGGACAGGGGGTATAACTATGGCTACACCTTC. It specifies CASSWDRGYNYGYTF. The chain carries TRBV7-9 and TRBJ1-2, with TRBD1 identical over 11 bases. Per the germline V gene, CDR1 is SEHNR and CDR2 is FQNEAQ (reference sequence). The V segment lost 4 bases and the J segment 1 base; nucleotides outside the gene matches: 2. The CDR3 is made up of 15 amino acids.

The chain couples TRBV7-3 to TRBJ2-1; TRBD2 agrees at 9 bases. CDR3 length equals 20 residues. J gave up 7 bases and V 1 base, and 20 bases lay outside the gene matches. CDR1 is SGHTA and CDR2 is FQGTGA in the germline V gene. This CDR3 reads CASSLSGGPTTSGKSNEQFF. CDR3 DNA: TGTGCCAGCAGCTTAAGCGGGGGCCCAACGACTAGCGGAAAATCTAATGAGCAGTTCTTC. Complete variable domain (other parts from reference TRBV7-3 and TRBJ2-1): GAGVSQTPSNKVTEKGKYVELRCDPISGHTALYWYRQSLGQGPEFLIYFQGTGAADDSGLPNDRFFAVRPEGSVSTLKIQRTERGDSAVYLCASSLSGGPTTSGKSNEQFFGPGTRLTVL.

The CDR3 DNA is TGTGCCAGCTCACCCCCCCCGGACAGGGGGCAAGAGACCCAGTACTTC. Its translation is CASSPPPDRGQETQYF. The chain has TRBV18 and TRBJ2-5, with 10 nucleotides matching TRBD1. V was pared by 3 bases and J by 2 bases, with 6 bases of the junction left unmatched. This CDR3 is built from 16 residues. Germline CDR1 reads KGHSH; CDR2 reads LQKENI.

V usage is TRBV6-5 and J usage is TRBJ2-5; 10 nucleotides align to TRBD1. This CDR3 is built from 14 residues. With V trimmed by 6 bases and J by 5 bases, 6 bases remained unmatched. Germline CDR1 reads MNHEY; CDR2 reads SVGAGI. CDR3 loop: CASRRTGGSETQYF. The CDR3 nucleotides read TGTGCCAGCAGGCGGACAGGGGGTTCGGAGACCCAGTACTTC.

This chain links TRBV4-2 with TRBJ2-1, with 14 bases matching TRBD2. J lost 6 bases, V lost 4 bases, and 2 bases had no gene match. Germline loops: CDR1 LGHNA, CDR2 YNFKEQ. The CDR3 is 15 residues long. The chain's CDR3 is CASSPGLAGGNEQFF. CDR3 bases: TGTGCCAGCAGCCCCGGACTAGCGGGGGGCAATGAGCAGTTCTTC.

V gene TRBV18 combines with J gene TRBJ2-1, with 8 bases matching TRBD2. Unmatched junction bases numbered 1, after V lost 4 bases and J lost 2 bases. The CDR3 is 14 residues long. CDR1 KGHSH and CDR2 LQKENI come from the germline V gene. The CDR3 region is CASSLAGTYNEQFF. DNA for the CDR3: TGTGCCAGCTCACTAGCGGGGACCTACAATGAGCAGTTCTTC.

This chain uses TRBV5-8 with TRBJ2-2, with 8 bases identical to TRBD1. This CDR3 has 17 amino acids. Germline CDR1 is SGHTS and CDR2 is YDEGEE. With 0 bases clipped from V and 6 bases from J, the junction kept 10 bases outside the gene matches. Here the CDR3 DNA reads TGTGCCAGCAGCTTGGCCGCTACAGGGGGATTTCCCGGGGAGCTGTTTTTT. Residues: CASSLAATGGFPGELFF.

The rearrangement joins TRBV3-1 (or the pseudogene TRBV3-2) to TRBJ2-2; TRBD2 matches 14 bases. CDR3 length: 17 residues. The germline V gene has CDR1 LGHDT and CDR2 YNNKEL (reference sequence). V trimming: 6 bases; J trimming: 5 bases; junction bases outside the gene matches: 8. CDR3 loop: CASRRGLAGVRTGELFF. For the CDR3, the DNA is TGTGCCAGCAGGCGGGGACTAGCGGGAGTGAGAACCGGGGAGCTGTTTTTT.

As concerns this clone: Sequence at one end of the junction differs from germline and may be a read error. V gene TRBV2 combines with J gene TRBJ2-2, with D perhaps matching TRBD2 (5 bases). CDR3 length equals 14 residues. Germline V gene lookup returns CDR1 SNHLY and CDR2 FYNNEI. The CDR3 DNA is TGTGCCAGCAGGGAAGGGAGAAACACCGGGGAGCTGTTTTTT. This gives the protein CASREGRNTGELFF.

This clone was seen only once. The chain couples TRBV5-1 to TRBJ1-2; TRBD1 is a possible D gene (5 bases). The V gene lost 4 bases and the J gene lost 5 bases, with 18 bases spanning the gap. This CDR3 region has 15 residues. Germline loops: CDR1 SGHRS, CDR2 YFSETQ. The CDR3 spells CASSPGGSTVYGYTF. CDR3 bases: TGCGCCAGCAGCCCCGGGGGGTCTACCGTTTATGGCTACACCTTC.

The chain is built from TRBV15 and TRBJ2-7, with D perhaps TRBD2 (6 bases). Trimming left V 6 bases short and J 6 bases short, with 18 bases between. Germline CDR1 is LNHNV and CDR2 is YYDKDF (reference sequence). This CDR3 contains 14 residues. CDR3 protein: CATRAGRLVVEQYF. The CDR3 bases are TGTGCCACCAGAGCGGGCCGATTGGTGGTCGAGCAGTACTTC.

This sequence joins TRBV27 and TRBJ1-5; 7 bases align to TRBD1. Germline loops: CDR1 MNHEY, CDR2 SMNVEV (reference sequence). V shed 7 bases and J 0 bases; nucleotides not matched to a gene: 12. The CDR3 runs to 17 residues. In nucleotides, the CDR3 is TGTGCCAGCAAAAGGGACAGCTTATTCCATAGCAATCAGCCCCAGCATTTT. Amino acid sequence: CASKRDSLFHSNQPQHF.

A remark on this clone: Other DNA sequences in this sample translate to the same CDR3. DNA of the CDR3: TGTGCCAGCAGTCCCCCCCCTTACACTGAAGCTTTCTTT. It codes for CASSPPPYTEAFF. The chain recombines TRBV6-5 with TRBJ1-1; D uncertain. V dropped 5 bases and J dropped 3 bases, with 10 bases sitting between them. CDR3 length equals 13 residues. CDR1 is MNHEY and CDR2 is SVGAGI in the germline V gene.

J is TRBJ2-1 and V is TRBV7-2; tentative D call: TRBD2 (5 bases). The CDR3 totals 15 residues. Germline loops: CDR1 SGHTA, CDR2 FQGNSA. V was pared by 1 base and J by 9 bases, with 16 bases between. The DNA for the CDR3 is TGTGCCAGCAGCTTAGTCGCTAGCCCCTCGGGTGAGCAGTTCTTC. It yields the protein CASSLVASPSGEQFF.

This clone was counted a single time. J is TRBJ1-4 and V is TRBV5-5, with 12 positions matching TRBD1. The CDR3 sequence is 18 residues long. V was pared by 1 base and J by 4 bases, with 8 bases of the junction left unmatched. The germline CDR1 and CDR2 sequences are SGHKS and YYEKEE (reference sequence). CDR3 sequence (DNA): TGTGCCAGCAGCTTGAGGCGGGGGACAGGGGGCGGTAATGAAAAACTGTTTTTT. Protein product: CASSLRRGTGGGNEKLFF.

The chain links TRBV3-1 (or the pseudogene TRBV3-2) to TRBJ1-3; no clear D. V lost 1 base and J lost 5, with 6 bases in between. Looked up from germline, CDR1 is LGHDT and CDR2 is YNNKEL (reference sequence). This CDR3 contains 13 residues. CDR3 in DNA: TGTGCCAGCAGCCAAGCCAGAAGAAACACCATATATTTT. Translating gives CASSQARRNTIYF.

V and J are TRBV2 and TRBJ2-2, with 7 nucleotides matching TRBD1. The germline gives CDR1 SNHLY, CDR2 FYNNEI. V shed 4 bases, J shed 8 bases, and the junction held 7 bases outside the gene matches. CDR3 length equals 14 residues. CDR3 loop: CASSVQGITGELFF. CDR3 DNA sequence: TGTGCCAGCAGTGTACAGGGGATTACAGGGGAGCTGTTTTTT.

V is TRBV12-3 or TRBV12-4 and J is TRBJ1-5; D is unclear. The CDR3 spans 13 residues. With 3 bases removed from V and 5 bases from J, the gap between germline ends came to 8 bases. The CDR3 nucleotides read TGTGCCAGCAGTTTTCTGAGCGATCAGCCCCAGCATTTT. Protein sequence: CASSFLSDQPQHF.

This sequence joins TRBV6-1 and TRBJ2-5; D gene ambiguous. Germline V gene data show CDR1 as MNHNS and CDR2 as SASEGT. The CDR3 loop spans 14 amino acids. The germline V and J ends were trimmed by 3 bases and 2 bases, with 10 bases remaining between them. The CDR3 DNA sequence: TGTGCCAGCAGTGACATATTGACTCAAGAGACCCAGTACTTC. This sequence encodes CASSDILTQETQYF.

In nucleotides, the CDR3 is TGTGCCAGCAGCGAAGGGGCGGGATTCGGGAATGAGCAGTTCTTC. Translating gives CASSEGAGFGNEQFF. V and J are TRBV7-6 and TRBJ2-1; D possibly corresponds to TRBD2 (6 bases). The CDR3 covers 15 residues. With 5 bases removed from V and 7 bases from J, the gap between germline ends came to 18 bases. Germline V lookup: CDR1 SGHVS, CDR2 FNYEAQ.

The chain couples TRBV5-1 to TRBJ2-3, with D perhaps TRBD2 (5 bases). V lost 4 bases, J lost 1 base, and 10 bases lay in between. This CDR3 comprises 14 residues. Germline V gene sequence: CDR1 SGHRS, CDR2 YFSETQ. For the CDR3, the DNA is TGCGCCAGCAGCCCCTTCGGGGGCACAGATACGCAGTATTTT. This encodes CASSPFGGTDTQYF.